This T cell receptor beta chain stems from a study of HIV-infected patients and healthy controls. cDNA was made from 500 ng RNA using alpha and beta constant primers. Separate chain-specific third strand synthesis with multiplexing indices produced the alpha and beta libraries. Two random hexamers, added before amplification and joined, formed each molecule's 12-nucleotide barcode. After a brief PCR adding P5, P7 and a second index, about 24 amplification cycles followed. MiXCR was run by TCRdb on the 5' RACE reads, yielding one entry per CDR3 protein. The repertoire holds 13,000 or so distinct CDR3 sequences, with around 9% as singletons. All unsorted peripheral T cells were captured because whole blood was used without fractionation. Some ten uninfected healthy donors were sampled as controls, a few sampled twice around three months apart. Germline V CDR1 and CDR2: MNHEY, SVGEGT. Trimming stripped 2 bases from V and 4 bases from J, with 7 bases between. CDR3 length: 13 amino acids.

The rearrangement uses TRBV6-2 or TRBV6-3 and TRBJ2-3; unclear D gene. This sequence originates from an adult in good health. Material: blood. In DNA, the CDR3 is TGTGCCAGCAGTTACGGGTCCCCAGATACGCAGTATTTT. Protein sequence: CASSYGSPDTQYF.